This T cell receptor beta chain was documented in a study of blood T cell repertoires in COVID-19 (dated by TCRdb to the early 2020s). About the investigation overall: The collaborator samples originated in the United States, Italy and Spain and spanned the acute and convalescent phases of COVID-19. The prospective study material was composed of cDNA or gDNA derived from T cells, B-cell-depleted T cells, or PBMCs. Subjects who had been exposed to COVID-19, were actively infected with it, or had recovered from it provided the deeply sampled blood TCRbeta repertoires that made up the dataset. The repertoires were released in a freely available public database meant as a resource for research on the immune response to SARS-CoV-2. The samples were drawn from two sources: the first 160 participants of the ongoing ImmuneRACE study, and over 1,000 subjects contributed by 6 global collaborators. Sample metadata almost always included a de-identified subject ID, COVID-19 status, age in years and sex. HLA class I and class II types, where available, came from metadata supplied by the sample provider rather than from assay-based typing.

TCRbeta CDR3 regions were amplified from genomic DNA using the immunoSEQ Assay, a bias-controlled multiplex PCR. The published analysis was carried out like this. The number of nucleated cells in each sample was estimated from the amplification of reference gene primers within the assay. To quantify the absolute abundance of each unique TCRbeta CDR3 rearrangement, sequence reads were collapsed and filtered. For each sample, productive Simpson clonality was calculated as the square root of Simpson's diversity index over productive rearrangements. In TCRdb, the immuneACCESS table is reduced to in-frame sequences with V and J assigned. These tables do not hold every clone; where another copy was compared, an unresolved V gene accounts for under half, and the others remain unexplained. V, J and clone size were drawn from that table, and D and trimming were deduced from the DNA. This sample comprises under 150,000 clones, 85% to 90% of them detected only once. The biggest ten clones account for around 3.3% of the sample.

Worth noting for this clone: Its antigen is still unknown. One base away there is no much larger clone; base qualities are not given.

Whole blood was collected in K2EDTA tubes by collaborating institutions according to the institutions' own protocols. For TCRbeta analysis, collaborators shipped samples in one of three forms: frozen whole blood, isolated PBMCs, or DNA extracted from either of those sample types. Here is what the overall study found, with its caveats: Clinical and demographic metadata were provided uncurated, with the amount varying by source and participant.

The CDR3 numbers 15 residues from cysteine through phenylalanine. Just CDR3 DNA is preserved here, 45 bases in frame from base 1. Based on the germline V gene (reference sequence), the CDR1 and CDR2 sequences are LGHDT and YNNKEL. Trimmed from V: 3 bases; trimmed from J: 7 bases; junction bases lacking a gene match: 6. The chain is made from TRBV3-1 (or the pseudogene TRBV3-2) and TRBJ2-1, with 10 bases matching TRBD1. The source material was peripheral blood. This TCR came from an older woman with active COVID-19. The CDR3 in this case is CASSHRQGAKNEQFF. The DNA reads TGTGCCAGCAGCCACCGACAGGGGGCGAAAAATGAGCAGTTCTTC.